Listed below are T cell receptor beta chains from one sample, sequenced in a study of CD4 and CD8 cells across lung adenocarcinoma regions. One entry per CDR3 protein, called by TCRdb with MiXCR from the PCR reads. The sample yields about 3,700 distinct CDR3 sequences, roughly half seen once. Sequenced: CD4+ T cells from the margin of a lung tumor. Receptors were obtained from a female donor with lung adenocarcinoma. The CD4 and CD8 labels of this study may be unreliable. The CDR3 runs from the conserved cysteine through the conserved F or W. A D gene is named only where the DNA matches it firmly. A clone size is listed for some rows: how often the clone was seen (once, few, many), or a class if it is expanded.

J gene,V gene,clone size,D gene,CDR3 protein,CDR3 DNA
TRBJ2-1,TRBV6-1,NA,NA,CASSEIAVTTYNEQFF,TGTGCCAGCAGCGAGATAGCGGTTACAACCTACAATGAGCAGTTCTTC
TRBJ2-5,TRBV27,NA,TRBD1,CASRVTGVKTQYF,TGTGCCAGCAGGGTGACAGGGGTGAAGACCCAGTACTTC
TRBJ2-1,TRBV6-1,NA,NA,CASRGGDAYNEQFF,TGTGCCAGCAGGGGGGGAGACGCCTACAATGAGCAGTTCTTC
TRBJ2-7,TRBV6-2/TRBV6-3,once,NA,CARSGGRVPETQYF,TGTGCGAGGAGTGGCGGCCGAGTACCAGAGACGCAGTACTTC
TRBJ2-7,TRBV12-3/TRBV12-4,NA,TRBD2,CASSSVRGGRGQYF,TGTGCCAGCAGCTCGGTACGGGGTGGGAGGGGGCAGTACTTC
TRBJ2-1,TRBV6-5,NA,NA,CASSYSILSRAPFTPKIYNEQFF,TGTGCCAGCAGTTACTCGATTTTGTCGAGGGCACCATTCACCCCTAAGATCTACAATGAGCAGTTCTTC
TRBJ2-1,TRBV6-1,NA,NA,CASSWGNEQFF,TGTGCCAGCTCGTGGGGGAATGAGCAGTTCTTC
TRBJ2-2,TRBV6-1,NA,NA,CASSEARGIPGELFF,TGTGCCAGCAGTGAAGCGAGAGGGATCCCCGGGGAGCTGTTTTTT
TRBJ2-3,TRBV10-3,large,TRBD2,CAISGSGNWGDTQYF,TGTGCCATCAGTGGGAGCGGGAACTGGGGAGATACGCAGTATTTT
TRBJ2-5,TRBV6-1,large,TRBD1,CASSEEVTGLETQYF,TGTGCCAGCAGTGAAGAGGTGACAGGGTTGGAGACCCAGTACTTC
TRBJ2-5,TRBV27,NA,NA,CASSSSTAQETQYF,TGTGCCAGCAGTTCCTCCACAGCCCAAGAGACCCAGTACTTC
TRBJ2-5,TRBV7-8,few,NA,CASSLYSEETQYF,TGTGCCAGCAGCTTATACAGTGAAGAGACCCAGTACTTC
TRBJ2-7,TRBV6-1,once,NA,CASVRAGSYEQYF,TGTGCCAGTGTCAGGGCGGGGTCCTACGAGCAGTACTTC